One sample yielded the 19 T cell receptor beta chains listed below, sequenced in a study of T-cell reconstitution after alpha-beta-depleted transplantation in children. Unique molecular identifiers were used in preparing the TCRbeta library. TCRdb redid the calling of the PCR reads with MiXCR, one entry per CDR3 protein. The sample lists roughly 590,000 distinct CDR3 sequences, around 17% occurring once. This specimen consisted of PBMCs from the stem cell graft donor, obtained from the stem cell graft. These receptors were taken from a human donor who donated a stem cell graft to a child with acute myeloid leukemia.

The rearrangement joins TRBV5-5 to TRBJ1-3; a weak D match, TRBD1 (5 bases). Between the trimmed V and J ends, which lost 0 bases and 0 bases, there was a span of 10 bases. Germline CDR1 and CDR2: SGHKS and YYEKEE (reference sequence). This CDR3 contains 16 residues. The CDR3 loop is CASSLAGLDSGNTIYF. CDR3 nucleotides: TGTGCCAGCAGCTTGGCAGGGCTTGACTCTGGAAACACCATATATTTT.

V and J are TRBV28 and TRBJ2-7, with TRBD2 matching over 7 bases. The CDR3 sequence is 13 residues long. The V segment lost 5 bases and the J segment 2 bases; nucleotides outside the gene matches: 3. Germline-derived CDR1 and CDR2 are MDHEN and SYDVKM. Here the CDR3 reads CASSRAGTYEQYV. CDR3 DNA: TGTGCCAGCAGTCGAGCGGGAACCTACGAGCAGTACGTC.

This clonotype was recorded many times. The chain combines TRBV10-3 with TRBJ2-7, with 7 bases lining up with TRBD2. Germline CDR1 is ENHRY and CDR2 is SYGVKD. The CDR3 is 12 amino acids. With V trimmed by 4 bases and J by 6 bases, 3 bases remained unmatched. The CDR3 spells CAISAGGSEQYV. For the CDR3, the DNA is TGTGCCATCAGTGCGGGAGGCAGCGAGCAGTACGTC.

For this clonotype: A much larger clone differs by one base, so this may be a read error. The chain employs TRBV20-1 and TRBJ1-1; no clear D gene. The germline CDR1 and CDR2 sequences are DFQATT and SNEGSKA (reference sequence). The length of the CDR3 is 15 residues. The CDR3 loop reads CSASSGSAPNNEAFF. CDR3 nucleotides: TGCAGTGCTAGTTCCGGGTCGGCGCCGAACAATGAAGCTTTCTTT.

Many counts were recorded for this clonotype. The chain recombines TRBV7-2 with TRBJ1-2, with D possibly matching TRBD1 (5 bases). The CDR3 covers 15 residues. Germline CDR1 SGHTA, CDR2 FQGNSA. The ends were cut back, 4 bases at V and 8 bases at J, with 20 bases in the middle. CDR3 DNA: TGTGCCAGCAGCTCGACCCCGGGACTCCGGAAGGGCTACACCTTC. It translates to CASSSTPGLRKGYTF.

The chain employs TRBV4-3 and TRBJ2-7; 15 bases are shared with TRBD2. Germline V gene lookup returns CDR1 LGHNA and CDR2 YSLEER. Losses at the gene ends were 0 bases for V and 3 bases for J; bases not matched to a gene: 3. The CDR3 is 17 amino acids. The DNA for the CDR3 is TGCGCCAGCAGCCAAGACGGGACTAGCGGGGGGTTCTACGAGCAGTACTTC. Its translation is CASSQDGTSGGFYEQYF.

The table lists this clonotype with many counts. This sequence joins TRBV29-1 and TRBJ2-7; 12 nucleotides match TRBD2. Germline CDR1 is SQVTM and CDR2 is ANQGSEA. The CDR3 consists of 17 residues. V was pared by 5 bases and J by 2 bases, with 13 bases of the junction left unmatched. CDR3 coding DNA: TGCAGCGTTCGTGGACTAGCGGGGCCCCAAAGACCCTACGAGCAGTACTTC. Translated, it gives CSVRGLAGPQRPYEQYF.

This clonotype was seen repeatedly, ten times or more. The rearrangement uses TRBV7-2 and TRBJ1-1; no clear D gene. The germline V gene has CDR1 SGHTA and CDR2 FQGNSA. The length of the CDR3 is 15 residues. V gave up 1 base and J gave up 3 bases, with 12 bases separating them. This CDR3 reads CASSLGAIGDTEAFF. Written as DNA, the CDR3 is TGTGCCAGCAGCTTAGGGGCTATTGGGGACACTGAAGCTTTCTTT.

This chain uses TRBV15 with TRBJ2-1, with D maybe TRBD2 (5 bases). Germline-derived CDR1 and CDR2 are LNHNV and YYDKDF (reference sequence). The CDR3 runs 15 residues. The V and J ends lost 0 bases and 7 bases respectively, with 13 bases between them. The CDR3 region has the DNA TGTGCCACCAGCAGAGATCGGGGATGGGATAATGAGCAGTTCTTC. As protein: CATSRDRGWDNEQFF.

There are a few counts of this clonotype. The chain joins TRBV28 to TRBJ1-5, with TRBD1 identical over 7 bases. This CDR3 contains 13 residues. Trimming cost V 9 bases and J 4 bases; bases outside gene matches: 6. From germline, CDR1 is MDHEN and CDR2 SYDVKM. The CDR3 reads CASWDRINQPQHF. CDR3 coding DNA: TGTGCCAGTTGGGACAGAATAAATCAGCCCCAGCATTTT.

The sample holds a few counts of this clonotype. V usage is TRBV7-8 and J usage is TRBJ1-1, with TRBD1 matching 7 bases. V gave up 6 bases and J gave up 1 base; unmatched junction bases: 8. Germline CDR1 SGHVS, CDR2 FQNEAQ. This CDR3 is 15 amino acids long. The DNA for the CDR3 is TGTGCCAGCAGTCCTAAGAGGACAGGGAACACTGAAGCTTTCTTT. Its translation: CASSPKRTGNTEAFF.

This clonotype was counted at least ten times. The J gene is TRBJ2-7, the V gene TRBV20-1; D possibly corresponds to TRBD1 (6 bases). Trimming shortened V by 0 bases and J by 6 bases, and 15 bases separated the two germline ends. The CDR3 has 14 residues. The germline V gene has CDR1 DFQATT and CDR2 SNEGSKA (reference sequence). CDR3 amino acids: CSARDQGFKFEQYF. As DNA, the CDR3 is TGCAGTGCTAGAGATCAGGGGTTTAAATTCGAGCAGTACTTC.

CDR3 region: CASSRTGRNEQFF. The CDR3 DNA is TGTGCCAGCAGTAGAACAGGACGGAATGAGCAGTTCTTC. The chain has TRBV27 and TRBJ2-1; tentatively, D is TRBD1 (5 bases). Germline CDR1 reads MNHEY; CDR2 reads SMNVEV (reference sequence). This CDR3 is 13 amino acids long. Trimming stripped 5 bases from V and 7 bases from J, with 12 bases between.

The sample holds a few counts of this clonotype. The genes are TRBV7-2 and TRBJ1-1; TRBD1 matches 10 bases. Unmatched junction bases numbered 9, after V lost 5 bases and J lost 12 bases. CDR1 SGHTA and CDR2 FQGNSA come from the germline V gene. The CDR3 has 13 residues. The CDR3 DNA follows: TGTGCCAGCAGCCCAGGCCTGGGACAGGGGTCTTTCTTT. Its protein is CASSPGLGQGSFF.

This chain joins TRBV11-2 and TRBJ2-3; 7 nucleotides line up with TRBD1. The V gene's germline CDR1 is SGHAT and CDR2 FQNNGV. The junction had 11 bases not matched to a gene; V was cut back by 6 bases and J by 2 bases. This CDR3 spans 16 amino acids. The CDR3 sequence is CASSSLTGVPTDTQYF. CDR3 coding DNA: TGTGCCAGCAGTTCACTCACAGGGGTCCCCACAGATACGCAGTATTTT.

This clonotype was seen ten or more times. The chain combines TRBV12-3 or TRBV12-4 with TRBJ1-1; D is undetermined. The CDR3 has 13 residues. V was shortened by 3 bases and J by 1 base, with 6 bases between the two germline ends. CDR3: CASSFRENTEAFF. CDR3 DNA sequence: TGTGCCAGCAGTTTTCGCGAGAACACTGAAGCTTTCTTT.

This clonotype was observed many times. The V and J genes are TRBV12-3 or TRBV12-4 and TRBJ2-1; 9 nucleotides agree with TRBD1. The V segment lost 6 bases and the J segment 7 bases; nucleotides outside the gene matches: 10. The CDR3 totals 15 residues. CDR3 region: CASRPDRGAGNEQFF. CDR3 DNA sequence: TGTGCCAGCAGGCCTGACAGGGGGGCGGGGAATGAGCAGTTCTTC.

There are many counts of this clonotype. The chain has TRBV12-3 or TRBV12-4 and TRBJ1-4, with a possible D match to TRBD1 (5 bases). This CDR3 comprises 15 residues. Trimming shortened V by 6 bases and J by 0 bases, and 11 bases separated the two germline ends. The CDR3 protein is CASRNTGATNEKLFF. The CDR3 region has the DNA TGTGCCAGCAGGAACACAGGTGCAACTAATGAAAAACTGTTTTTT.

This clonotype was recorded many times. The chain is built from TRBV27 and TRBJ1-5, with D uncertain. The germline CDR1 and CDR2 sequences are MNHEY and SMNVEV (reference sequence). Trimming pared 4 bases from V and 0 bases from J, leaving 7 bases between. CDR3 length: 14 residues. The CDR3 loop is CASSSRYSNQPQHF. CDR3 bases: TGTGCCAGCAGTTCCCGGTATAGCAATCAGCCCCAGCATTTT.